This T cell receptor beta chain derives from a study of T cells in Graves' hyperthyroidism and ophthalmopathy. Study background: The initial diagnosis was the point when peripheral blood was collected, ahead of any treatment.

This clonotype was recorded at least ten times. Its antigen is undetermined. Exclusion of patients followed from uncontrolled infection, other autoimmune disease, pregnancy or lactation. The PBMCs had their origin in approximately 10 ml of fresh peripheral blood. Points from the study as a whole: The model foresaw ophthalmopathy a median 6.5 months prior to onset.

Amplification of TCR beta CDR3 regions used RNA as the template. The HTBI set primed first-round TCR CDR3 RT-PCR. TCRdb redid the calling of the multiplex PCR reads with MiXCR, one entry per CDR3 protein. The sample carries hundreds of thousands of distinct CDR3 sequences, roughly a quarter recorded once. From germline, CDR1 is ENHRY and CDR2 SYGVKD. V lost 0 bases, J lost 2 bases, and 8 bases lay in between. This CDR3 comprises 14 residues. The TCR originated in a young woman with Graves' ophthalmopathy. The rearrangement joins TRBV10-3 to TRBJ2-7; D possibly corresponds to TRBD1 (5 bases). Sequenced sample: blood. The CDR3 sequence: CAISESQGTYEQYF. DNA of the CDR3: TGTGCCATCAGTGAGTCGCAGGGAACCTACGAGCAGTACTTC.